These T cell receptor beta chains were read from a single sample in a study of blood T cell repertoires in COVID-19. Measured with immunoSEQ multiplex PCR; TCRdb has only the in-frame clones, and not every one. The table includes approximately 180,000 clones, 75% to 80% detected once. The sequenced sample was peripheral blood. The receptors here all came from a woman aged 65 to 85 with acute or convalescent COVID-19. Both conserved end residues are part of each CDR3.

V	J	CDR3
TRBV3-1/TRBV3-2	TRBJ1-2	CASSQGAYREGYTF
TRBV7-2	TRBJ2-2	CASGGHPNTGELFF
TRBV7-9	TRBJ2-3	CASSLRTGGDSDTQYF
TRBV7-9	TRBJ2-2	CASSSWTEANTGELFF
TRBV3-1/TRBV3-2	TRBJ2-3	CASSEQTTDTQYF
TRBV2	TRBJ2-1	CASRASGIYNEQFF
TRBV3-1/TRBV3-2	TRBJ2-1	CASSPVGRVGEQFF
TRBV9	TRBJ1-1	CASSVWTGTEAFF
TRBV7-9	TRBJ2-2	CASRSLRQGKIGELFF
TRBV5-5	TRBJ2-6	CASSWTLQGSGANVLTF
TRBV29-1	TRBJ1-1	CSVRLQGAGTEAFF
TRBV10-3	TRBJ2-2	CAIRSLAGGPANTGELFF
TRBV6-5	TRBJ1-1	CASRTQGQGATEAFF
TRBV3-1/TRBV3-2	TRBJ1-2	CASSQSNRGGYGYTF
TRBV19	TRBJ1-2	CASSPGDWTGNYGYTF
TRBV10-2	TRBJ1-1	CASTDRGGLNTEAFF
TRBV28	TRBJ1-4	CASSDPTGGGEKLFF
TRBV4-1	TRBJ2-7	CASSQSITGPYEQYF
TRBV29-1	TRBJ2-2	CSGGGQGNTGELFF
TRBV3-1/TRBV3-2	TRBJ2-7	CASSRDRATYEQYF
TRBV3-1/TRBV3-2	TRBJ2-1	CACTEGTTYNEQFF